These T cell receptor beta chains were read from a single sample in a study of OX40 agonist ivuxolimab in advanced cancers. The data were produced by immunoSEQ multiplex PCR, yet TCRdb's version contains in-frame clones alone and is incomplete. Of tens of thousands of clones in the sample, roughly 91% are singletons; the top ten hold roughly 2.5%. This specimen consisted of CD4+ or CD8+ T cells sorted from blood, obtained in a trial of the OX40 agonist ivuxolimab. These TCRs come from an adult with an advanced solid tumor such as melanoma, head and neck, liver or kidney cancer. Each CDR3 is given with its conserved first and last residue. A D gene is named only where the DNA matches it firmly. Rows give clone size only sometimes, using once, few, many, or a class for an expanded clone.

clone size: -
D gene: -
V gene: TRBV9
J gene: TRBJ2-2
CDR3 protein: CASSVAGRGSNTGELFF
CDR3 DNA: TGTGCCAGCAGCGTAGCTGGTAGGGGCTCGAACACCGGGGAGCTGTTTTTT

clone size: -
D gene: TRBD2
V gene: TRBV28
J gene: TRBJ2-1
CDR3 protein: CASQEREPRVF
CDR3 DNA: TGTGCCAGCCAAGAGCGGGAGCCCCGGGTCTTC

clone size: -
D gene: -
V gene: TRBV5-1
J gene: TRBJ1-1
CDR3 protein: CASALRGNTEAFF
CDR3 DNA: TGCGCCAGCGCTTTGCGGGGGAACACTGAAGCTTTCTTT

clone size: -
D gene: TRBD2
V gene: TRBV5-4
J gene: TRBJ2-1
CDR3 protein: CASNILTSGRLNEQFF
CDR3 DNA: TGTGCCAGCAACATATTAACTAGCGGGAGGCTCAATGAGCAGTTCTTC

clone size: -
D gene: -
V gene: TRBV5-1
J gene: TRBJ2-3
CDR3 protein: CASSRWTVSTDTQYF
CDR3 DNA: TGCGCCAGCAGTCGTTGGACAGTTAGCACAGATACGCAGTATTTT

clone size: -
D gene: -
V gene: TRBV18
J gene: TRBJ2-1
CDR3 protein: CASSPGLQYNEQFF
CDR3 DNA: TGTGCCAGCTCACCGGGACTCCAATACAATGAGCAGTTCTTC

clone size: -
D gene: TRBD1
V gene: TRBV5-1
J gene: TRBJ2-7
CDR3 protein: CASTRSGTGDYEQYF
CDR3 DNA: TGCGCCAGCACGAGGAGCGGGACAGGGGACTACGAGCAGTACTTC

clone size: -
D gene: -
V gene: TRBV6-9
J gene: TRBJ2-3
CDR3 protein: CASSSEVDTQYF
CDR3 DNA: TGTGCCAGCAGTTCGGAAGTGGATACGCAGTATTTT

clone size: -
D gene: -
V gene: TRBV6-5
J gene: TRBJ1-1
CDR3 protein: CASSLSGSLKTFF
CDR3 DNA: TGTGCCAGCAGTTTATCCGGCAGCCTGAAAACTTTCTTT

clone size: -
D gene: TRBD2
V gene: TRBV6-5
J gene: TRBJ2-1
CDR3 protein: CASSSLAGGPGNEQFF
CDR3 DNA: TGTGCCAGCAGTTCCTTAGCGGGAGGGCCGGGCAATGAGCAGTTCTTC

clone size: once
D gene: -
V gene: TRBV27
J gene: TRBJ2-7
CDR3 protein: CASSSSEKYEQYF
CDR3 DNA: TGTGCCAGCAGTTCCTCGGAGAAATACGAGCAGTACTTC

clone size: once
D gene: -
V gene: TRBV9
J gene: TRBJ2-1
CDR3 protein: CASSVAVQITDNEQFF
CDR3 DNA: TGTGCCAGCAGCGTAGCGGTCCAAATAACGGACAATGAGCAGTTCTTC

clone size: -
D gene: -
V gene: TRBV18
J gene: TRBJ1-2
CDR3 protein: CASSPLGGLGGYTF
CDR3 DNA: TGTGCCAGCTCACCATTAGGCGGCTTGGGAGGCTACACCTTC

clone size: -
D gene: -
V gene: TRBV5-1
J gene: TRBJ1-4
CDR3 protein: CASSWDPATNEKLFF
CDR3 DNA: TGCGCCAGCTCTTGGGACCCTGCAACTAATGAAAAACTGTTTTTT

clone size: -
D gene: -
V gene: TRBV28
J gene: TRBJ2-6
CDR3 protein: CASTLGVSGANVLTF
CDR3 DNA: TGTGCCAGCACCTTGGGGGTCTCTGGGGCCAACGTCCTGACTTTC

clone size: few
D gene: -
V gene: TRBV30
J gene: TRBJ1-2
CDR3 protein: CAWSASSGYTF
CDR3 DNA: TGTGCCTGGAGTGCCTCCAGTGGCTACACCTTC

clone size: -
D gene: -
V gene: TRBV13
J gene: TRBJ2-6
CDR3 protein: CASSPGIHSGANVLTF
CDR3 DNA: TGTGCCAGCAGTCCGGGGATCCACTCTGGGGCCAACGTCCTGACTTTC

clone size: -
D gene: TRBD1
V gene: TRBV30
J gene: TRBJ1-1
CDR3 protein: CAWTSGGGNTEAFF
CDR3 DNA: TGTGCCTGGACCTCAGGGGGCGGGAACACTGAAGCTTTCTTT

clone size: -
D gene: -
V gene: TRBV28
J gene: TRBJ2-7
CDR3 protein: CASSPPPTAYEQYF
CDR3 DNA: TGTGCCAGCAGTCCCCCTCCCACCGCCTACGAGCAGTACTTC

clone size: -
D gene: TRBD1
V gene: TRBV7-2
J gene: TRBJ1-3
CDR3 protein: CASSLRDSSGNTIYF
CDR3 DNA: TGTGCCAGCAGCTTAAGGGACAGCTCTGGAAACACCATATATTTT

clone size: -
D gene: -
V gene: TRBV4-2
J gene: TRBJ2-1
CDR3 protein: CASSQEPDYQSPQFF
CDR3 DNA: TGTGCCAGCAGCCAAGAGCCGGACTACCAGTCCCCCCAGTTCTTC

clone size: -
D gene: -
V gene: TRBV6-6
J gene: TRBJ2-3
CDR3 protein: CASSLTGSTDTQYF
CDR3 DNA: TGTGCCAGCAGTTTGACAGGAAGTACAGATACGCAGTATTTT

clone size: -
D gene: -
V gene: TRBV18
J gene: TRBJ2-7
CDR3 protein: CASSLTQVTYEQYF
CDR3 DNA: TGTGCCAGCTCACTAACGCAGGTAACCTACGAGCAGTACTTC

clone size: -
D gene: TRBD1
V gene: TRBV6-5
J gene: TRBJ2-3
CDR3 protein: CASSQDRGPPDTQYF
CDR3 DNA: TGTGCCAGCAGCCAGGACAGGGGCCCTCCAGATACGCAGTATTTT

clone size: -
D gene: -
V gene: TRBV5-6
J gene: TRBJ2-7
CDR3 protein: CASSPGVGSSYEQYF
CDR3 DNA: TGTGCCAGCAGCCCTGGGGTGGGGTCATCCTACGAGCAGTACTTC

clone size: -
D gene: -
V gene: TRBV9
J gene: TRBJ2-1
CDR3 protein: CASSPRPDGFYNEQFF
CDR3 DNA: TGTGCCAGCAGCCCCCGGCCAGACGGGTTCTACAATGAGCAGTTCTTC